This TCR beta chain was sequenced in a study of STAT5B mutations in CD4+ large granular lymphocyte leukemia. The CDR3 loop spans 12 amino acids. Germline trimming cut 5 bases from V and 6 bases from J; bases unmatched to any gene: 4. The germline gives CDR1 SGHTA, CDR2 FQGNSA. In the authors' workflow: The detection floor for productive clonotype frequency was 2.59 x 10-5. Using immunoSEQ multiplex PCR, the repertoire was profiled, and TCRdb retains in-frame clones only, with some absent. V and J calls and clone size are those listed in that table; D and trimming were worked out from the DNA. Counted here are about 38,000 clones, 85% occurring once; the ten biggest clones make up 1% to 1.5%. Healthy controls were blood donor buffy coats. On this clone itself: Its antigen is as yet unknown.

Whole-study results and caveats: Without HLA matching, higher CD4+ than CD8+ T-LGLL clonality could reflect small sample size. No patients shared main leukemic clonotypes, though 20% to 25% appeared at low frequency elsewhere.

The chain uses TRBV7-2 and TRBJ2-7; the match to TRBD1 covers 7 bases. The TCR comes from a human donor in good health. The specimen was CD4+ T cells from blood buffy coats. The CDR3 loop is CASSLHRGEQYF. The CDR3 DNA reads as TGTGCCAGCAGCCTCCACAGGGGCGAGCAGTACTTC.